A single sample is the source of the 3 T cell receptor beta chains below, sequenced in a study of spatial heterogeneity in lung cancer. As for time point: sample taken at primary tumor resection. Unsorted whole RNA from tumor, nontumor lung or frozen PBMC underwent sequencing. TCRdb reprocessed the 5' RACE reads with MiXCR, giving one entry per CDR3 protein. The sample shows approximately 44,000 distinct CDR3 sequences, approximately 13% of them seen only once. The specimen comprised PBMCs, sampled at surgery. Source of these receptors: a male donor with early-stage non-small cell lung cancer.

The chain carries TRBV10-3 and TRBJ2-5; D is uncertain. V lost 7 bases, J lost 5 bases, and 14 bases lay in between. Per germline, CDR1 ENHRY and CDR2 SYGVKD. There are 13 residues in the CDR3. CDR3 nucleotides: TGTGCCATCAAACCCTCAGGCAGGGAGACCCAGTACTTC. Protein sequence: CAIKPSGRETQYF.

In this sample, this clonotype turned up a few times. V usage is TRBV30 and J usage is TRBJ1-5, with D unclear. Looked up from germline, CDR1 is GTSNPN and CDR2 is SVGIG (reference sequence). The CDR3 spans 15 residues. Trimming stripped 7 bases from V and 2 bases from J, with 18 bases between. This CDR3 is CASIVGRRGNQPQHF. As DNA, the CDR3 is TGTGCCTCCATTGTAGGGAGGAGGGGCAATCAGCCCCAGCATTTT. Combining the CDR3 with reference TRBV30 and TRBJ1-5 gives the whole variable domain SQTIHQWPATLVQPVGSPLSLECTVEGTSNPNLYWYRQAAGRGLQLLFYSVGIGQISSEVPQNLSASRPQDRQFILSSKKLLLSDSGFYLCASIVGRRGNQPQHFGDGTRLSIL.

This rearrangement joins TRBV16 to TRBJ2-3; D unresolved. Germline values: CDR1 KGHSY, CDR2 FQNENV. The germline V and J ends were trimmed by 0 bases and 6 bases, with 10 bases remaining between them. This CDR3 has 14 amino acids. This CDR3 reads CASSQSPAGDTQYF. The CDR3 DNA follows: TGTGCCAGCAGCCAATCGCCGGCCGGGGATACGCAGTATTTT.